The rows below give T cell receptor beta chains drawn from one sample of a study of CD8+ T cells in alopecia areata. The data were produced by immunoSEQ multiplex PCR, yet TCRdb's version contains in-frame clones alone and is incomplete. This table holds 200,000 to 250,000 clones, approximately 60% found once. Sequencing was done on a sample of CD8+ T cells sorted from blood. The receptors derive from a human donor in good health. CDR3s include the opening cysteine and the closing phenylalanine or tryptophan. Each record gives: V gene, clone size, J gene, D gene, CDR3 DNA, CDR3 protein. D genes are given only for firm matches. Clone size is not always given. Where it is, it says once, few, many or a class for expanded clones.

v_gene: TRBV2
abundance: -
j_gene: TRBJ2-2
d_gene: -
CDR3nt: TGTGCCAGCACCGGGGCGGCCGCGGGCGGGGAGCTGTTTTTT
CDR3aa: CASTGAAAGGELFF

v_gene: TRBV6-5
abundance: -
j_gene: TRBJ2-1
d_gene: -
CDR3nt: TGTGCCAGCAGTTATTGGGGGGGCCAGCAGTTCTTC
CDR3aa: CASSYWGGQQFF

v_gene: TRBV9
abundance: few
j_gene: TRBJ2-7
d_gene: -
CDR3nt: TGTGCCAGCAGCGTAGCCTCAGAGCAGTACTTC
CDR3aa: CASSVASEQYF

v_gene: TRBV30
abundance: -
j_gene: TRBJ2-7
d_gene: -
CDR3nt: TGTGCCTGGAGTGTAGGGGACACCCTCGAGCAGTACTTC
CDR3aa: CAWSVGDTLEQYF

v_gene: TRBV4-1
abundance: -
j_gene: TRBJ2-1
d_gene: TRBD2
CDR3nt: TGCGCCAGCAGCCAAGATCCCAGCGGGGGGGCAGTTCGGAATGAGCAGTTCTTC
CDR3aa: CASSQDPSGGAVRNEQFF

v_gene: TRBV14
abundance: few
j_gene: TRBJ1-6
d_gene: -
CDR3nt: TGTGCCAGCAGCCCGGGACGGAATTCACCCCTCCACTTT
CDR3aa: CASSPGRNSPLHF

v_gene: TRBV9
abundance: -
j_gene: TRBJ1-5
d_gene: -
CDR3nt: TGTGCCAGCAGCCCAAATAGGGCCTACAATCAGCCCCAGCATTTT
CDR3aa: CASSPNRAYNQPQHF

v_gene: TRBV30
abundance: -
j_gene: TRBJ2-5
d_gene: -
CDR3nt: TGTGCCTGGAGTGTACTAACGGGAGAGACCCAGTACTTC
CDR3aa: CAWSVLTGETQYF

v_gene: TRBV23-1
abundance: few
j_gene: TRBJ2-2
d_gene: -
CDR3nt: TGCGCCAGCAGTCAGCTGAGACCGAACACCGGGGAGCTGTTTTTT
CDR3aa: CASSQLRPNTGELFF

v_gene: TRBV11-3
abundance: -
j_gene: TRBJ1-6
d_gene: -
CDR3nt: TGTGCCAGCAGCTTAGGGGCGGGCGGCAGGGGTGATTCACCCCTCCACTTT
CDR3aa: CASSLGAGGRGDSPLHF

v_gene: TRBV13
abundance: few
j_gene: TRBJ2-7
d_gene: -
CDR3nt: TGTGCCAGCAGCTTACAGGGGGGAGGAGAGCAGTACTTC
CDR3aa: CASSLQGGGEQYF

v_gene: TRBV6-1
abundance: -
j_gene: TRBJ1-2
d_gene: -
CDR3nt: TGTGCCAGCAGTGAATCCGCGGAGCCTAACTATGGCTACACCTTC
CDR3aa: CASSESAEPNYGYTF

v_gene: TRBV29-1
abundance: -
j_gene: TRBJ1-1
d_gene: -
CDR3nt: TGCAGCGTTAACCAGGGCGAACATGAAGCTTTCTTT
CDR3aa: CSVNQGEHEAFF

v_gene: TRBV19
abundance: -
j_gene: TRBJ2-7
d_gene: -
CDR3nt: TGTGCCAGTAGTGCGGTCGGGGGTCCTTTCGAGCAGTACTTC
CDR3aa: CASSAVGGPFEQYF

v_gene: TRBV27
abundance: -
j_gene: TRBJ2-1
d_gene: -
CDR3nt: TGTGCCAGCAGGGGGCGGGGTACCCACAATGAGCAGTTCTTC
CDR3aa: CASRGRGTHNEQFF

v_gene: TRBV5-4
abundance: few
j_gene: TRBJ2-2
d_gene: -
CDR3nt: TGTGCCAGCAGCGATAGGGGTTACACCGGGGAGCTGTTTTTT
CDR3aa: CASSDRGYTGELFF

v_gene: TRBV2
abundance: few
j_gene: TRBJ1-5
d_gene: -
CDR3nt: TGTGCCAGCAGCTCTGGGGACAGCAATCAGCCCCAGCATTTT
CDR3aa: CASSSGDSNQPQHF

v_gene: TRBV19
abundance: medium-sized
j_gene: TRBJ1-5
d_gene: -
CDR3nt: TGTGCCAGTCAACCCTATGGGGGTTCCAATCAGCCCCAGCATTTT
CDR3aa: CASQPYGGSNQPQHF

v_gene: TRBV6-1
abundance: -
j_gene: TRBJ2-5
d_gene: -
CDR3nt: TGTGCCAGCAGTTTTTCGGAGACCCAGTACTTC
CDR3aa: CASSFSETQYF

v_gene: TRBV29-1
abundance: once
j_gene: TRBJ2-5
d_gene: TRBD1
CDR3nt: TGCAGCGTTGAAGGGGACAGCTACCAAGAGACCCAGTACTTC
CDR3aa: CSVEGDSYQETQYF

v_gene: TRBV30
abundance: -
j_gene: TRBJ1-1
d_gene: TRBD1
CDR3nt: TGTGCCTGGAGTCCACCAGGGGCGTCGGGACAGGCAAACACTGAAGCTTTCTTT
CDR3aa: CAWSPPGASGQANTEAFF

v_gene: TRBV5-1
abundance: -
j_gene: TRBJ2-4
d_gene: TRBD1
CDR3nt: TGCGCCAGCAGCTTCGATGGGACAGTTAACATTCAGTACTTC
CDR3aa: CASSFDGTVNIQYF

v_gene: TRBV29-1
abundance: -
j_gene: TRBJ1-2
d_gene: TRBD1
CDR3nt: TGCAGCGGCGGGGACAGGTACTATGGCTACACCTTC
CDR3aa: CSGGDRYYGYTF

v_gene: TRBV19
abundance: few
j_gene: TRBJ2-2
d_gene: -
CDR3nt: TGTGCCAGTAGTGACTCCGGGGAGCTGTTTTTT
CDR3aa: CASSDSGELFF

v_gene: TRBV29-1
abundance: few
j_gene: TRBJ2-5
d_gene: TRBD2
CDR3nt: TGCAGCGTTGACGGCTTCGAGGAGCGGGGGGCCCAAGAGACCCAGTACTTC
CDR3aa: CSVDGFEERGAQETQYF

v_gene: TRBV7-9
abundance: once
j_gene: TRBJ2-5
d_gene: -
CDR3nt: TGTGCCAGCAGTCGTTCTGACGGTCGAGAGACCCAGTACTTC
CDR3aa: CASSRSDGRETQYF

v_gene: TRBV2
abundance: few
j_gene: TRBJ1-1
d_gene: -
CDR3nt: TGTGCCAGCAGTGGGGGGAACACTGAAGCTTTCTTT
CDR3aa: CASSGGNTEAFF

v_gene: TRBV2
abundance: -
j_gene: TRBJ1-1
d_gene: -
CDR3nt: TGTGCCAGCAGTGAAGCGGTGGCCGAGAACACTGAAGCTTTCTTT
CDR3aa: CASSEAVAENTEAFF

v_gene: TRBV25-1
abundance: -
j_gene: TRBJ1-4
d_gene: -
CDR3nt: TGTGCCAGCAACGGTGCAACTAATGAAAAACTGTTTTTT
CDR3aa: CASNGATNEKLFF

v_gene: TRBV4-1
abundance: few
j_gene: TRBJ1-1
d_gene: TRBD1
CDR3nt: TGCGCCAGCAGCCAGGTCTTTGGGACAGTGAACACTGAAGCTTTCTTT
CDR3aa: CASSQVFGTVNTEAFF

v_gene: TRBV11-2
abundance: -
j_gene: TRBJ2-7
d_gene: -
CDR3nt: TGTGCCAGCAGCTCCTCTACCTACGAGCAGTACTTC
CDR3aa: CASSSSTYEQYF

v_gene: TRBV7-9
abundance: -
j_gene: TRBJ2-7
d_gene: TRBD1
CDR3nt: TGTGCCAGCAGCTCACAGTCCCGGGACAGGGACGAGCAGTACTTC
CDR3aa: CASSSQSRDRDEQYF

v_gene: TRBV25-1
abundance: -
j_gene: TRBJ1-1
d_gene: -
CDR3nt: TGTGCCAGCAGTGATCCCGACAGTCACCAAACTGAAGCTTTCTTT
CDR3aa: CASSDPDSHQTEAFF

v_gene: TRBV9
abundance: -
j_gene: TRBJ1-2
d_gene: -
CDR3nt: TGTGCCACCTCTACCGCCTCGGGTGGCTACACCTTC
CDR3aa: CATSTASGGYTF

v_gene: TRBV27
abundance: once
j_gene: TRBJ2-7
d_gene: TRBD1
CDR3nt: TGTGCCAGCAGCGGACAGGGGAGCTCCTACGAGCAGTACTTC
CDR3aa: CASSGQGSSYEQYF

v_gene: TRBV4-1
abundance: -
j_gene: TRBJ1-1
d_gene: TRBD1
CDR3nt: TGCGCCAGCAGCCTACAGGGGCGGACTGAAGCTTTCTTT
CDR3aa: CASSLQGRTEAFF

v_gene: TRBV15
abundance: -
j_gene: TRBJ1-1
d_gene: TRBD1
CDR3nt: TGTGCCACTAGGACAGGGAGCGCTGAAGCTTTCTTT
CDR3aa: CATRTGSAEAFF

v_gene: TRBV29-1
abundance: -
j_gene: TRBJ1-2
d_gene: -
CDR3nt: TGCAGCGTTGATATTGGCAGCCTTCGGAGGGGCTACACCTTC
CDR3aa: CSVDIGSLRRGYTF

v_gene: TRBV6-5
abundance: -
j_gene: TRBJ2-4
d_gene: TRBD1
CDR3nt: TGTGCCAGCAGTACCAGGGGGCGAGGAAACATTCAGTACTTC
CDR3aa: CASSTRGRGNIQYF

v_gene: TRBV7-8
abundance: few
j_gene: TRBJ2-1
d_gene: TRBD2
CDR3nt: TGTGCCAGCAGCCCCGGCGGGGGACCTCAAGGGGAGCAGTTCTTC
CDR3aa: CASSPGGGPQGEQFF

v_gene: TRBV13
abundance: -
j_gene: TRBJ1-2
d_gene: TRBD1
CDR3nt: TGTGCCAGCAGCTCTCTACAGGGGTCCCCTTACACCTTC
CDR3aa: CASSSLQGSPYTF

v_gene: TRBV27
abundance: few
j_gene: TRBJ2-7
d_gene: -
CDR3nt: TGTGCCAGCAGTTTAGCGTCGGATTCTCGGGAGCAGTACTTC
CDR3aa: CASSLASDSREQYF

v_gene: TRBV29-1
abundance: -
j_gene: TRBJ2-1
d_gene: TRBD1
CDR3nt: TGCAGCGTGGGACAGGGTCGCGAGCAGTTCTTC
CDR3aa: CSVGQGREQFF

v_gene: TRBV29-1
abundance: -
j_gene: TRBJ2-2
d_gene: TRBD1
CDR3nt: TGCAGCGTCCTTACAGGGGCCGGGGAGCTGTTTTTT
CDR3aa: CSVLTGAGELFF

v_gene: TRBV7-9
abundance: -
j_gene: TRBJ2-5
d_gene: -
CDR3nt: TGTGCCAGCAGATGGACGGGGACCCAAGAGACCCAGTACTTC
CDR3aa: CASRWTGTQETQYF

v_gene: TRBV6-4
abundance: -
j_gene: TRBJ2-5
d_gene: -
CDR3nt: TGTGCCAGTTCACGGGGGGCCCAGGAGACCCAGTACTTC
CDR3aa: CASSRGAQETQYF

v_gene: TRBV7-9
abundance: -
j_gene: TRBJ2-5
d_gene: -
CDR3nt: TGTGCCAGCAGCTCGAGAGCGGACCTTATAACGGGCGAGACCCAGTACTTC
CDR3aa: CASSSRADLITGETQYF

v_gene: TRBV12-5
abundance: -
j_gene: TRBJ1-4
d_gene: -
CDR3nt: TGTGCTAGTGCTGGGGGAACTAATGAAAAACTGTTTTTT
CDR3aa: CASAGGTNEKLFF

v_gene: TRBV19
abundance: -
j_gene: TRBJ2-7
d_gene: TRBD1
CDR3nt: TGTGCCAGTGGGGACAGGGGGAGTTCCTACGAGCAGTACTTC
CDR3aa: CASGDRGSSYEQYF

v_gene: TRBV5-8
abundance: -
j_gene: TRBJ1-6
d_gene: TRBD1
CDR3nt: TGTGCCAGCAGGGGGGACAGAACAAATTCACCCCTCCACTTT
CDR3aa: CASRGDRTNSPLHF

v_gene: TRBV4-1
abundance: -
j_gene: TRBJ1-2
d_gene: TRBD1
CDR3nt: TGCGCCAGCAGCCAAGATAGGCCAGGGGGCGAGGATGGCTACACCTTC
CDR3aa: CASSQDRPGGEDGYTF

v_gene: TRBV13
abundance: -
j_gene: TRBJ1-2
d_gene: TRBD1
CDR3nt: TGTGCCAGCAGCCCTGGACAGGGCAGCTATGGCTACACCTTC
CDR3aa: CASSPGQGSYGYTF

v_gene: TRBV5-1
abundance: -
j_gene: TRBJ2-2
d_gene: TRBD2
CDR3nt: TGCGCCAGCAGCCCTGGGAGGGCTGCCGGGGAGCTGTTTTTT
CDR3aa: CASSPGRAAGELFF

v_gene: TRBV6-5
abundance: -
j_gene: TRBJ2-7
d_gene: TRBD1
CDR3nt: TGTGCCAGCAGTCCAAGGGACAGACCCTACGAGCAGTACTTC
CDR3aa: CASSPRDRPYEQYF

v_gene: TRBV4-1
abundance: -
j_gene: TRBJ2-5
d_gene: -
CDR3nt: TGCGCCAGCAGCCCCCTGGCGATCCGGGAGACCCAGTACTTC
CDR3aa: CASSPLAIRETQYF

v_gene: TRBV7-9
abundance: few
j_gene: TRBJ2-5
d_gene: -
CDR3nt: TGTGCCAGCAGCACCCTGGACGGGGGTGAGGAGACCCAGTACTTC
CDR3aa: CASSTLDGGEETQYF

v_gene: TRBV13
abundance: -
j_gene: TRBJ2-3
d_gene: -
CDR3nt: TGTGCCAGCAGACGGGGGGCAACTAGCACAGATACGCAGTATTTT
CDR3aa: CASRRGATSTDTQYF

v_gene: TRBV5-1
abundance: -
j_gene: TRBJ1-2
d_gene: -
CDR3nt: TGCGCCAGCAGCTTGGAAGGTACTAACTATGGCTACACCTTC
CDR3aa: CASSLEGTNYGYTF

v_gene: TRBV4-1
abundance: few
j_gene: TRBJ2-2
d_gene: -
CDR3nt: TGCGCCAGCAGCCAAGGGACTACGAACACCGGGGAGCTGTTTTTT
CDR3aa: CASSQGTTNTGELFF

v_gene: TRBV4-1
abundance: -
j_gene: TRBJ1-1
d_gene: -
CDR3nt: TGCGCCAGCAGCCAGAAAGGGGATTGGTACACTGAAGCTTTCTTT
CDR3aa: CASSQKGDWYTEAFF